This T cell receptor (beta chain) comes out of a study of shared clonotypes between healthy human individuals. Study-wide results and caveats: It was anticipated that sequencing depth would influence how many clonotypes donors shared. Naive subsets generally exceeded memory subsets in estimated richness.

Trimming removed 2 bases at V and 5 bases at J, with 7 bases between. The CDR3 contains 13 residues. Germline values: CDR1 WNHNN, CDR2 SYGVQD (reference sequence). Only a few counts were recorded for this clone. Antigen specificity is unknown. The authors ran the assay at deep level. Genomic DNA (from each subset) was split evenly across several immunoSEQ plates. Repertoires were generated with immunoSEQ multiplex PCR, while TCRdb's copy carries only in-frame clones and drops some. The sample includes fewer than 200,000 clones, approximately 70% of them seen just once. This chain uses TRBV10-1 with TRBJ1-5; maybe TRBD1 (6 bases). This clonotype was obtained from a man between 25 and 39 years old in good health. The specimen sequenced was memory CD4+ T cells sorted from blood. Described subset: CD45RA-negative fraction. The CDR3 region is CASSEQGHQPQHF. CDR3 nucleotide sequence: TGCGCCAGCAGTGAGCAGGGGCATCAGCCCCAGCATTTT.